One and the same sample provided the 30 T cell receptor beta chains below, sequenced in a study of identical twins. TCRdb used MiXCR to reprocess the 5' RACE reads, holding one entry per CDR3 protein. The table records approximately 500,000 distinct CDR3 sequences, approximately 25% of them present only once. These same data were also listed under a study on T cells expressing NK-cell markers.

The sample consisted of CD4+ T cells sorted from blood. All receptors come from a woman between 18 and 29 years old in good health.

The V and J genes are TRBV9 and TRBJ2-2; D gene unclear. The CDR3 runs 13 residues. V lost 5 bases and J lost 6, with 11 bases in between. Germline values: CDR1 SGDLS, CDR2 YYNGEE. The CDR3 loop is CASRRDISGELFF. In DNA form, the CDR3 reads TGTGCCAGCAGGAGAGACATATCCGGGGAGCTGTTTTTT. The variable domain in full, with the rest retrieved from reference TRBV9 and TRBJ2-2, is DSGVTQTPKHLITATGQRVTLRCSPRSGDLSVYWYQQSLDQGLQFLIQYYNGEERAKGNILERFSAQQFPDLHSELNLSSLELGDSALYFCASRRDISGELFFGEGSRLTVL.

In this sample, this clonotype turned up many times. This chain links TRBV12-3 or TRBV12-4 with TRBJ2-1; 9 positions match TRBD2. The CDR3 runs 15 residues. The V segment lost 3 bases and the J segment 2 bases; nucleotides outside the gene matches: 2. CDR3 in DNA: TGTGCCAGCAGTTTTTTAGCGGGAGCCTACAATGAGCAGTTCTTC. Its translation is CASSFLAGAYNEQFF.

This clonotype was seen at least ten times. V is TRBV12-3 or TRBV12-4 and J is TRBJ1-1, with D possibly matching TRBD1 (6 bases). The CDR3 runs 11 residues. V was shortened by 6 bases and J by 11 bases, with 13 bases between the two germline ends. CDR3 sequence (DNA): TGTGCCAGCAGAAAACAGGGTTCGGCTTTCTTT. Translation gives CASRKQGSAFF.

J is TRBJ1-1 and V is TRBV12-3 or TRBV12-4; perhaps TRBD1 as D (6 bases). Trimming cost V 2 bases and J 10 bases, with 23 bases left between them. There are 16 residues in the CDR3. The CDR3 coding sequence is TGTGCCAGCAGTTTATTTACAGGGTCGACAACGGTAGGAGCTTTCTTT. It yields the protein CASSLFTGSTTVGAFF.

Many counts were recorded for this clonotype. The V and J genes are TRBV20-1 and TRBJ2-7; the match to TRBD2 covers 10 bases. Trimming at V came to 4 bases and at J to 3 bases, leaving 9 bases not matched to a gene. The germline gives CDR1 DFQATT, CDR2 SNEGSKA (reference sequence). This CDR3 has 15 residues. The CDR3 DNA reads as TGCAGTGCTATCCTACCAACTAGCGGGATCTACGAGCAGTACTTC. Encoded protein: CSAILPTSGIYEQYF.

This clonotype occurred many times. V and J are TRBV3-1 and TRBJ2-1; TRBD1 or TRBD2 may be the D gene (5 bases each). Trimming left V 4 bases short and J 8 bases short, with 18 bases between. This CDR3 spans 15 amino acids. Germline V CDR1 and CDR2: LGHDT, YNNKEL (reference sequence). The CDR3 sequence: CASSPLGESTDEQFF. The DNA for the CDR3 is TGTGCCAGCAGCCCGTTGGGGGAGAGTACCGATGAGCAGTTCTTC.

The chain recombines TRBV5-1 with TRBJ1-5; 8 bases align to TRBD1. Germline lookup yields CDR1 SGHRS and CDR2 YFSETQ. Trimming removed 3 bases from V and 2 bases from J; junction bases left unmatched: 4. This CDR3 has 15 amino acids. CDR3 loop: CASSWGTGGNQPQHF. The CDR3, as DNA: TGCGCCAGCAGCTGGGGGACAGGCGGCAATCAGCCCCAGCATTTT. The variable domain in full, with the rest retrieved from reference TRBV5-1 and TRBJ1-5, is KAGVTQTPRYLIKTRGQQVTLSCSPISGHRSVSWYQQTPGQGLQFLFEYFSETQRNKGNFPGRFSGRQFSNSRSEMNVSTLELGDSALYLCASSWGTGGNQPQHFGDGTRLSIL.

This chain joins TRBV11-1 and TRBJ2-4, with TRBD1 matching over 8 bases. V shed 1 base and J 0 bases; nucleotides not matched to a gene: 11. The CDR3 spans 19 residues. Germline V lookup: CDR1 SGHAT, CDR2 FQDESV (reference sequence). The CDR3 loop reads CASSLGGPGQVLAKNIQYF. In DNA, the CDR3 is TGTGCCAGCAGCTTAGGGGGGCCGGGACAGGTTTTAGCCAAAAACATTCAGTACTTC. The variable domain in full, completed from reference TRBV11-1 and TRBJ2-4, reads EAEVAQSPRYKITEKSQAVAFWCDPISGHATLYWYRQILGQGPELLVQFQDESVVDDSQLPKDRFSAERLKGVDSTLKIQPAELGDSAMYLCASSLGGPGQVLAKNIQYFGAGTRLSVL.

The chain couples TRBV29-1 to TRBJ1-5; D is perhaps TRBD1 (5 bases). Germline V gene data show CDR1 as SQVTM and CDR2 as ANQGSEA. This CDR3 is 12 amino acids long. V lost 6 bases, J lost 4 bases, and 10 bases lay in between. The CDR3 DNA reads TGCAGCGTCCGGGACGGTAATCAGCCCCAGCATTTT. Protein product: CSVRDGNQPQHF.

This clonotype was found a few times. The rearrangement uses TRBV2 and TRBJ2-7; 9 positions match TRBD1. Germline V gene lookup returns CDR1 SNHLY and CDR2 FYNNEI. The CDR3 is made up of 16 amino acids. Unmatched junction bases numbered 10, after V lost 5 bases and J lost 2 bases. The CDR3 here is CASSPSGTGKTYEQYF. The CDR3 DNA follows: TGTGCCAGCAGTCCCTCCGGGACAGGGAAAACCTACGAGCAGTACTTC.

This clonotype was counted a few times. This chain joins TRBV4-2 and TRBJ2-5; tentatively, D is TRBD1 or TRBD2 (5 bases each). The CDR3 length is 14 residues. Germline-derived CDR1 and CDR2 are LGHNA and YNFKEQ. Trimming cost V 3 bases and J 1 base, with 9 bases left between them. CDR3 DNA sequence: TGTGCCAGCAGCCAGGGGACCAGCCAAGAGACCCAGTACTTC. Encoded protein: CASSQGTSQETQYF.

In this sample, this clonotype turned up a few times. This chain joins TRBV5-1 and TRBJ2-2, with D perhaps TRBD1 or TRBD2 (5 bases each). Trimming removed 3 bases from V and 8 bases from J, with 17 bases in between. The length of the CDR3 is 15 residues. Germline V gene lookup returns CDR1 SGHRS and CDR2 YFSETQ. The CDR3 nucleotides are TGCGCCAGCAGCTCCCCACGAGGGGATGGAGGGGAGCTGTTTTTT. Translation gives CASSSPRGDGGELFF.

This clonotype was counted many times. This rearrangement joins TRBV4-2 to TRBJ1-3; D is undetermined. Trimming removed 0 bases at V and 2 bases at J, with 11 bases between. This CDR3 region has 16 residues. From germline, CDR1 is LGHNA and CDR2 YNFKEQ. The CDR3 reads CASSQEGGQTGNTIYF. The CDR3 DNA is TGTGCCAGCAGCCAAGAAGGAGGGCAGACTGGAAACACCATATATTTT.

This clonotype came up a few times. This chain connects TRBV25-1 to TRBJ1-1, with TRBD1 identical over 10 bases. With 6 bases clipped from V and 11 bases from J, the junction kept 9 bases outside the gene matches. Germline CDR1 reads MGHDK; CDR2 reads SYGVNS. This CDR3 comprises 13 residues. The CDR3 bases are TGTGCCAGCAGGGACAGGGGGGCCCAGGAGGCTTTCTTT. It codes for CASRDRGAQEAFF. The variable domain in full, completed from reference TRBV25-1 and TRBJ1-1, reads EADIYQTPRYLVIGTGKKITLECSQTMGHDKMYWYQQDPGMELHLIHYSYGVNSTEKGDLSSESTVSRIRTEHFPLTLESARPSHTSQYLCASRDRGAQEAFFGQGTRLTVV.

This clonotype has more than one count but fewer than ten. V is TRBV20-1 and J is TRBJ1-5, with TRBD1 as a possible D gene (5 bases). There are 12 residues in the CDR3. V dropped 6 bases and J dropped 5 bases, with 11 bases sitting between them. Per the germline V gene, CDR1 is DFQATT and CDR2 is SNEGSKA (reference sequence). CDR3 DNA sequence: TGCAGTGCCGAGGGGCCGGATCAGCCCCAGCATTTT. This codes for CSAEGPDQPQHF.

The chain carries TRBV7-9 and TRBJ2-4, with unresolved D. Trimming left V 1 base short and J 9 bases short, with 10 bases between. This CDR3 is 13 amino acids long. Per germline, CDR1 SEHNR and CDR2 FQNEAQ (reference sequence). The CDR3 nucleotides read TGTGCCAGCAGCTTAGAAGGCAGCAGCATTCAGTACTTC. Its translation: CASSLEGSSIQYF.

The table lists this clonotype with a few counts. This chain connects TRBV5-1 to TRBJ1-1; D remains unclear. This CDR3 has 13 residues. Trimming took 0 bases from V and 4 from J, leaving 7 bases between them. CDR1 is SGHRS, CDR2 YFSETQ, per germline. In nucleotides, the CDR3 is TGCGCCAGCAGCTTGGGACGGACCACTGAAGCTTTCTTT. Its protein product is CASSLGRTTEAFF.

The rearrangement joins TRBV5-1 to TRBJ1-2; possible D gene TRBD1, 5 bases. The germline V and J ends were trimmed by 2 bases and 0 bases, with 11 bases remaining between them. This CDR3 has 15 amino acids. CDR1 is SGHRS, CDR2 YFSETQ, per germline. In nucleotides, the CDR3 is TGCGCCAGCAGCTTCGAGGGGATCCCTAACTATGGCTACACCTTC. Translated: CASSFEGIPNYGYTF.

This rearrangement joins TRBV7-9 to TRBJ1-2; 9 bases align to TRBD1. CDR1 is SEHNR and CDR2 is FQNEAQ in the germline V gene (reference sequence). Unmatched junction bases numbered 4, after V lost 3 bases and J lost 8 bases. The CDR3 length is 13 residues. The CDR3 bases are TGTGCCAGCAGCTTCCCGGACAGGGGAGGCTACACCTTC. Its translation is CASSFPDRGGYTF.

V is TRBV25-1 and J is TRBJ1-1; 8 positions agree with TRBD1. J was trimmed by 4 bases and V by 4 bases; bases with no gene match: 8. This CDR3 comprises 15 residues. Germline V gene sequence: CDR1 MGHDK, CDR2 SYGVNS. CDR3 nucleotide sequence: TGTGCCAGCAGTGCGACTGACAGGGGAAGCACTGAAGCTTTCTTT. Its translation: CASSATDRGSTEAFF. Variable domain in full (rest from reference TRBV25-1 and TRBJ1-1): EADIYQTPRYLVIGTGKKITLECSQTMGHDKMYWYQQDPGMELHLIHYSYGVNSTEKGDLSSESTVSRIRTEHFPLTLESARPSHTSQYLCASSATDRGSTEAFFGQGTRLTVV.

The chain joins TRBV6-1 to TRBJ2-3, with 9 bases lining up with TRBD2. CDR1 and CDR2 from the germline V gene are MNHNS and SASEGT. The V gene end was trimmed by 0 bases and the J gene end by 2 bases; junction bases not matched to a gene: 9. The CDR3 is made up of 18 amino acids. CDR3 in amino acids: CASSEAWGAGGATDTQYF. The CDR3, as DNA: TGTGCCAGCAGTGAAGCGTGGGGAGCGGGGGGTGCCACAGATACGCAGTATTTT.

This clonotype was detected a few times. The rearrangement uses TRBV27 and TRBJ2-7; no firm D call. The length of the CDR3 is 16 residues. V was clipped by 2 bases and J by 5 bases, with 19 bases between them. The germline V gene encodes CDR1 MNHEY and CDR2 SMNVEV (reference sequence). CDR3 bases: TGTGCCAGCAGTTTAGCCAACCCATCCTACGCCCACGAGCAGTACTTC. Translated, it gives CASSLANPSYAHEQYF.

This clonotype was observed a handful of times. The V call is TRBV5-1, the J call TRBJ2-1; TRBD2 is a possible D gene (6 bases). Germline values: CDR1 SGHRS, CDR2 YFSETQ. This CDR3 is built from 15 residues. Trimming pared 2 bases from V and 7 bases from J, leaving 16 bases between. This CDR3 is CASSFGTPQMNEQFF. The DNA for the CDR3 is TGCGCCAGCAGCTTCGGGACTCCTCAAATGAATGAGCAGTTCTTC.

The rearrangement links TRBV12-3 or TRBV12-4 to TRBJ1-1; 9 bases are shared with TRBD1. Germline trimming cut 6 bases from V and 5 bases from J; bases unmatched to any gene: 10. This CDR3 is built from 15 residues. The CDR3 loop is CASSRTGTGRTEAFF. As DNA, the CDR3 is TGTGCCAGCAGCCGAACCGGGACAGGGAGAACTGAAGCTTTCTTT.

This clonotype was seen only a few times. V usage is TRBV12-3 or TRBV12-4 and J usage is TRBJ1-4; tentative D call: TRBD1 (6 bases). The CDR3 has 14 amino acids. V was trimmed by 3 bases and J by 7 bases, leaving 12 bases between them. The chain's CDR3 is CASSFDRIAEKLFF. The CDR3 nucleotides are TGTGCCAGCAGTTTTGACAGGATAGCTGAAAAACTGTTTTTT.

This clonotype was recorded many times. The chain is built from TRBV12-3 or TRBV12-4 and TRBJ1-2; TRBD1 might be the D (5 bases). This CDR3 is 11 amino acids long. V lost 9 bases, J lost 4 bases, and 9 bases lay in between. The CDR3, as DNA: TGTGCCAGTTCCGGGGGCTATGGCTACACCTTC. The encoded protein is CASSGGYGYTF.

This clonotype came up a few times. The chain combines TRBV29-1 with TRBJ1-1, with a tentative D call TRBD1 (5 bases). The CDR3 length is 12 residues. From germline, CDR1 is SQVTM and CDR2 ANQGSEA. Trimming left V 4 bases short and J 4 bases short, with 10 bases between. In DNA, the CDR3 is TGCAGCGTTGTTAGGGGAGGCACTGAAGCTTTCTTT. Residues: CSVVRGGTEAFF. Drawing the rest from reference TRBV29-1 and TRBJ1-1, the complete variable domain is SAVISQKPSRDICQRGTSLTIQCQVDSQVTMMFWYRQQPGQSLTLIATANQGSEATYESGFVIDKFPISRPNLTFSTLTVSNMSPEDSSIYLCSVVRGGTEAFFGQGTRLTVV.

Only a few counts were recorded for this clonotype. This chain uses TRBV6-2 or TRBV6-3 with TRBJ1-5, with D perhaps TRBD1 (5 bases). Between the trimmed V and J ends, which lost 7 bases and 4 bases, there was a span of 11 bases. The germline CDR1 and CDR2 sequences are MNHEY and SVGEGT. This CDR3 region has 13 residues. The CDR3 sequence: CASMRQNNQPQHF. The CDR3 DNA sequence: TGTGCCAGCATGCGACAGAATAATCAGCCCCAGCATTTT.

J is TRBJ2-5 and V is TRBV5-1; TRBD2 is a possible D gene (7 bases). Per germline, CDR1 SGHRS and CDR2 YFSETQ. This CDR3 is built from 15 residues. Trimming shortened V by 0 bases and J by 7 bases, and 16 bases separated the two germline ends. As DNA, the CDR3 is TGCGCCAGCAGCTTGGCAGAGGGGGGGCTGCGGACCCAGTACTTC. As protein: CASSLAEGGLRTQYF. Supplemented by reference TRBV5-1 and TRBJ2-5, the full variable domain reads KAGVTQTPRYLIKTRGQQVTLSCSPISGHRSVSWYQQTPGQGLQFLFEYFSETQRNKGNFPGRFSGRQFSNSRSEMNVSTLELGDSALYLCASSLAEGGLRTQYFGPGTRLLVL.

The rearrangement links TRBV7-6 to TRBJ2-7, with 7 bases fitting TRBD2. Germline values: CDR1 SGHVS, CDR2 FNYEAQ. V gave up 3 bases and J gave up 7 bases; unmatched junction bases: 6. The CDR3 extends over 13 amino acids. CDR3 in DNA: TGTGCCAGCAGCTTGGTCTCGGGGGGTGAGCAGTACTTC. Protein sequence: CASSLVSGGEQYF. Using reference TRBV7-6 and TRBJ2-7 for the parts outside the CDR3, the full variable domain is GAGVSQSPRYKVTKRGQDVALRCDPISGHVSLYWYRQALGQGPEFLTYFNYEAQQDKSGLPNDRFSAERPEGSISTLTIQRTEQRDSAMYRCASSLVSGGEQYFGPGTRLTVT.